These T cell receptor beta chains were read from a single sample in a study of blood T cell repertoires in COVID-19. Only in-frame clones appear in the TCRdb table, and some are missing; sequencing was by immunoSEQ multiplex PCR. This sample has 20,000 to 25,000 clones, with approximately 80% found just once. Sequencing input: peripheral blood. These receptor sequences come from a man aged 80 or over with active or convalescent COVID-19. Each CDR3 is given with its conserved first and last residue. The order of the fields is CDR3 protein, CDR3 DNA, J gene, clone size, V gene, D gene. D genes are given only for firm matches. Clone size, where shown, is once, few, many, or a class for clones that have expanded.

cdr3_aa: CATSDLHESTDTQYF; cdr3_nt: TGTGCCACCAGTGATTTGCACGAGAGCACAGATACGCAGTATTTT; j_call: TRBJ2-3; clone_size: -; v_call: TRBV24-1; d_call: -
cdr3_aa: CASSSESMGGLTDTQYF; cdr3_nt: TGCGCCAGCAGTTCCGAATCCATGGGGGGACTCACAGATACGCAGTATTTT; j_call: TRBJ2-3; clone_size: -; v_call: TRBV5-1; d_call: -
cdr3_aa: CAWTAGTSPDNEQFF; cdr3_nt: TGTGCCTGGACCGCAGGGACTAGCCCCGACAATGAGCAGTTCTTC; j_call: TRBJ2-1; clone_size: few; v_call: TRBV30; d_call: TRBD2
cdr3_aa: CASSQNSGRACLETQYF; cdr3_nt: TGCGCCAGCAGTCAAAATAGCGGGAGGGCCTGCTTGGAGACCCAGTACTTC; j_call: TRBJ2-5; clone_size: few; v_call: TRBV23-1; d_call: TRBD2
cdr3_aa: CASQTGGYGYTF; cdr3_nt: TGTGCCAGCCAAACCGGGGGTTATGGCTACACCTTC; j_call: TRBJ1-2; clone_size: -; v_call: TRBV28; d_call: -
cdr3_aa: CASSPMDRGWTEAFF; cdr3_nt: TGTGCCAGCAGCCCGATGGACAGGGGATGGACTGAAGCTTTCTTT; j_call: TRBJ1-1; clone_size: -; v_call: TRBV6-5; d_call: TRBD1
cdr3_aa: CASTPGAMNQETQYF; cdr3_nt: TGTGCCAGTACCCCAGGCGCGATGAACCAAGAGACCCAGTACTTC; j_call: TRBJ2-5; clone_size: -; v_call: TRBV19; d_call: -
cdr3_aa: CATSRDFGGNTEAFF; cdr3_nt: TGTGCCACCAGCAGAGACTTCGGCGGGAACACTGAAGCTTTCTTT; j_call: TRBJ1-1; clone_size: -; v_call: TRBV15; d_call: -
cdr3_aa: CASSLDSTGVGYEQYF; cdr3_nt: TGTGCCAGCAGCTTAGACTCGACAGGGGTGGGGTACGAGCAGTACTTC; j_call: TRBJ2-7; clone_size: -; v_call: TRBV11-2; d_call: TRBD1
cdr3_aa: CASSERAGLGGYTF; cdr3_nt: TGTGCCAGCAGTGAAAGGGCGGGATTAGGTGGCTACACCTTC; j_call: TRBJ1-2; clone_size: -; v_call: TRBV25-1; d_call: -
cdr3_aa: CASSQGGQAFF; cdr3_nt: TGTGCCAGCAGCCAAGGCGGACAGGCTTTCTTT; j_call: TRBJ1-1; clone_size: -; v_call: TRBV3-1/TRBV3-2; d_call: -
cdr3_aa: CASSEAAGGENEQFF; cdr3_nt: TGTGCCAGCAGTGAAGCAGCGGGAGGGGAAAATGAGCAGTTCTTC; j_call: TRBJ2-1; clone_size: -; v_call: TRBV25-1; d_call: TRBD2
cdr3_aa: CASSYGEGHLNTEAFF; cdr3_nt: TGTGCCAGCAGTTACGGGGAAGGACACTTGAACACTGAAGCTTTCTTT; j_call: TRBJ1-1; clone_size: -; v_call: TRBV6-5; d_call: -
cdr3_aa: CASSQDRGTRNTGELFF; cdr3_nt: TGTGCCAGCAGCCAAGATCGGGGGACTCGAAACACCGGGGAGCTGTTTTTT; j_call: TRBJ2-2; clone_size: -; v_call: TRBV14; d_call: -
cdr3_aa: CASSLAGGYTEAFF; cdr3_nt: TGTGCCAGCAGCTTGGCCGGGGGTTACACTGAAGCTTTCTTT; j_call: TRBJ1-1; clone_size: -; v_call: TRBV5-4; d_call: -
cdr3_aa: CASSPPGGSGYQETQYF; cdr3_nt: TGTGCCAGCTCACCACCGGGCGGAAGCGGGTACCAAGAGACCCAGTACTTC; j_call: TRBJ2-5; clone_size: few; v_call: TRBV18; d_call: -
cdr3_aa: CASSFRGGEVAWRDTQYF; cdr3_nt: TGTGCCAGCAGTTTCAGAGGGGGGGAAGTGGCGTGGAGAGATACGCAGTATTTT; j_call: TRBJ2-3; clone_size: -; v_call: TRBV27; d_call: -